What follows is one T cell receptor (beta chain) and its context. Its specificity is not known. This CDR3 has 14 amino acids. V trimming: 5 bases; J trimming: 4 bases; junction bases outside the gene matches: 6. The germline CDR1 and CDR2 sequences are MNHEY and SMNVEV (reference sequence). The data originate from a study of graft-versus-host responses after intestinal transplantation. Study as a whole: As for transplant type, recipients had multivisceral, liver-intestinal, or isolated intestinal grafts. Broader study findings: Declines in HvG clones occurring early post-transplant were associated with peak circulating GvH clone levels. The authors found GvH clones in recipient marrow, some appearing first in ileum or blood. Elevated graft-versus-host to host-versus-graft clonal ratios in allografts were recorded for patients with graft-donor T cell macrochimerism.

TCRdb keeps only in-frame clones here, not all; method: immunoSEQ multiplex PCR. In the table there are more than 90,000 clones, roughly 91% of which are singletons. The starting material was unstimulated CD8+ T cells sorted from spleen or lymph node cells, obtained before intestinal transplant. The TCR was taken from a human donor who received an intestinal transplant. The chain has TRBV27 and TRBJ2-7; TRBD1 agrees at 9 bases. CDR3 nucleotides: TGTGCCAGCAGTAGGACAGGGGACGGTTACGAGCAGTACTTC. Residues: CASSRTGDGYEQYF.